This is a list of T cell receptor beta chains from one sample in a study of cytomegalovirus exposure and HLA in healthy donors. The repertoire was sequenced with immunoSEQ multiplex PCR; TCRdb's copy has only in-frame clones and lacks some. The table includes about 190,000 clones, roughly nine tenths detected once. The sequenced sample was PBMCs. The receptors were sampled from a boy aged 2 to 9 in good health and CMV-seronegative. CDR3s include the opening cysteine and the closing phenylalanine or tryptophan. A D gene is named only where the DNA matches it firmly. Clone size, where shown, is once, few, many, or a class for clones that have expanded.

abundance	v_gene	d_gene	j_gene	CDR3nt	CDR3aa
-	TRBV2	TRBD1	TRBJ2-5	TGTGCCAGCAGGGCCGGGACAGGGGGCCGGGAGACCCAGTACTTC	CASRAGTGGRETQYF
-	TRBV30	-	TRBJ2-7	TGTGCCTGGAAGTTGGGGGGTAGCTCCTACGAGCAGTACTTC	CAWKLGGSSYEQYF
-	TRBV5-4	TRBD2	TRBJ2-1	TGTGCCAGCAGCTTGGTAGTTCTAGCGGGGGGCTCCAATGAGCAGTTCTTC	CASSLVVLAGGSNEQFF
-	TRBV5-1	TRBD2	TRBJ2-1	TGCGCCAGCAGCTTGGTTTTGCTAGCGGGAGCCGGTGAGCAGTTCTTC	CASSLVLLAGAGEQFF
few	TRBV5-5	TRBD1	TRBJ2-2	TGTGCCAGCACTGGCCCGGGACAGGGAAAGGCCGGGGAGCTGTTTTTT	CASTGPGQGKAGELFF
-	TRBV5-4	TRBD2	TRBJ2-1	TGTGCCAGCAGCCCGAAGGGACGGGGGGGCCCCTACAATGAGCAGTTCTTC	CASSPKGRGGPYNEQFF
-	TRBV5-6	TRBD1	TRBJ2-2	TGTGCCAGCAGGCAGGACAGGGGAGCCGGGGAGCTGTTTTTT	CASRQDRGAGELFF
-	TRBV5-1	TRBD1	TRBJ2-1	TGCGCCAGCAGCACCCGACAGGGCGGGCAGTTCTTC	CASSTRQGGQFF
-	TRBV9	TRBD1	TRBJ2-1	TGTGCCAGCAGCGGACGGACAGGGGGCGCCGAGCAGTTCTTC	CASSGRTGGAEQFF
-	TRBV6-1	-	TRBJ1-5	TGTGCCAGCAGCCCCCCGGGGAATCAGCCCCAGCATTTT	CASSPPGNQPQHF
-	TRBV27	-	TRBJ1-1	TGTGCCAGCTATTGGAACACTGAAGCTTTCTTT	CASYWNTEAFF
-	TRBV6-5	TRBD1	TRBJ1-1	TGTGCCAGCAGAGGACAGGGGGATTTCGCTGAAGCTTTCTTT	CASRGQGDFAEAFF
-	TRBV19	-	TRBJ2-4	TGTGCCAGTAGCTGGGACACTAAAAACATTCAGTACTTC	CASSWDTKNIQYF
-	TRBV12-5	-	TRBJ2-2	TGTGCTGGACGAACGGGACTCTACACCGGGGAGCTGTTTTTT	CAGRTGLYTGELFF
-	TRBV15	-	TRBJ1-3	TGTGCCACCAGCAGAGTTTCACACTCTGGAAACACCATATATTTT	CATSRVSHSGNTIYF
-	TRBV2	TRBD1	TRBJ2-5	TGTGCCAGCCGAAGGACAGGGACCAAAGAGACCCAGTACTTC	CASRRTGTKETQYF
-	TRBV20-1	-	TRBJ2-1	TGCAGTGCTACGAGTAACAATGAGCAGTTCTTC	CSATSNNEQFF
-	TRBV6-5	-	TRBJ2-7	TGTGCCAGCCGGGGGACGGTCTACGAGCAGTACTTC	CASRGTVYEQYF
-	TRBV28	-	TRBJ1-2	TGTGCCAGCAGTTTAGTGGTCAGGGGTCTTGGCGGCTACACCTTC	CASSLVVRGLGGYTF
-	TRBV19	TRBD1	TRBJ1-4	TGTGCCAGTAGTATCACCGGGACAGGGTATGAGAAACTGTTTTTT	CASSITGTGYEKLFF
-	TRBV30	-	TRBJ1-1	TGTGCCTGGAGTGTACTAGGGGGGGCGAGGGTCACTGAAGCTTTCTTT	CAWSVLGGARVTEAFF
-	TRBV6-1	-	TRBJ2-7	TGTGCCAGCAGTGACCCTAGCTCCTACGAGCAGTACTTC	CASSDPSSYEQYF
-	TRBV6-6	TRBD2	TRBJ2-1	TGTGCCAGCAGGCACGGGACTAGCGTTAAACAGTATGAGCAGTTCTTC	CASRHGTSVKQYEQFF
few	TRBV6-5	TRBD1	TRBJ1-1	TGTGCCAGCAGTCAGGGGGCTGAAGCTTTCTTT	CASSQGAEAFF
few	TRBV28	-	TRBJ2-7	TGTGCCCACGGCGGAGGGGAGCAGTACTTC	CAHGGGEQYF
-	TRBV7-9	-	TRBJ1-4	TGTGCCAGCAGCAGAGAAGCGGAAAAACTGTTTTTT	CASSREAEKLFF
-	TRBV6-1	-	TRBJ1-1	TGTGCCAGCAGTTATCTCGGGGGGACTGGGAGGGATTTCTTT	CASSYLGGTGRDFF
-	TRBV6-6	TRBD1	TRBJ2-7	TGTGCCAGCAGTCCCGTGGGACAGGGGGCCCACGAGCAGTACTTC	CASSPVGQGAHEQYF
once	TRBV6-5	-	TRBJ2-7	TGTGCCACCGGACCCGAGTCGGGAGTCGCCTACGAGCAGTACTTC	CATGPESGVAYEQYF
-	TRBV15	-	TRBJ2-7	TGTGCCACCAGCAGAGGAATAGAGGGAACCTACGAGCAGTACTTC	CATSRGIEGTYEQYF
once	TRBV5-1	TRBD1	TRBJ2-7	TGCGCCAGCGGATCCCCGGGACAGGGGACTTACGAGCAGTACTTC	CASGSPGQGTYEQYF
-	TRBV28	TRBD2	TRBJ2-7	TGTGCCAGCAGTCTAGCGGCACCTTCCGAGCAGTACTTC	CASSLAAPSEQYF
-	TRBV27	TRBD2	TRBJ2-1	TGTGCCAGCAGGACTGGCGGGGGGGCCTACAATGAGCAGTTCTTC	CASRTGGGAYNEQFF
-	TRBV4-2	TRBD2	TRBJ2-1	TGTGCCAGCAGCCGTCGGTTAGCGGGCGAGGACAATGAGCAGTTCTTC	CASSRRLAGEDNEQFF
-	TRBV5-1	TRBD1	TRBJ2-7	TGCGCCAGCAGCCTGAGACAGGGAGAGTACGAGCAGTACTTC	CASSLRQGEYEQYF
-	TRBV19	-	TRBJ1-3	TGTGCCAGTAGTGCCACAGTGAGCTCTGGAAACACCATATATTTT	CASSATVSSGNTIYF
-	TRBV28	TRBD2	TRBJ2-7	TGTGCCAGCAGTTTTACTAGCGGGAGCTCCTACGAGCAGTACTTC	CASSFTSGSSYEQYF
few	TRBV7-9	-	TRBJ1-5	TGTGCCAGCAGCTTAGGTGGCGGGGCCAGTCAGCCCCAGCATTTT	CASSLGGGASQPQHF